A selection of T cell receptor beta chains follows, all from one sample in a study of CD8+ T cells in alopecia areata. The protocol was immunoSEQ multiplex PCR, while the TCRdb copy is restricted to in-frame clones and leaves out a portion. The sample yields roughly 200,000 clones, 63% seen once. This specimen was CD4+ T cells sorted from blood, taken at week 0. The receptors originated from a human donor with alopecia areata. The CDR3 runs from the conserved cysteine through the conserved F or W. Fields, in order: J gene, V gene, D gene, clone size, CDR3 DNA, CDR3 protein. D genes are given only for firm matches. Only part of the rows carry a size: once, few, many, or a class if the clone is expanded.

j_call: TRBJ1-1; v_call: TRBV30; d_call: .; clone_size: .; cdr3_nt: TGTGCCTGGAGTGCTCAGTGGAACACTGAAGCTTTCTTT; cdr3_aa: CAWSAQWNTEAFF
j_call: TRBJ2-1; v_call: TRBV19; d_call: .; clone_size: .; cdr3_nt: TGTGCCAGTAGTGACGGACAGAACAATGAGCAGTTCTTC; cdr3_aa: CASSDGQNNEQFF
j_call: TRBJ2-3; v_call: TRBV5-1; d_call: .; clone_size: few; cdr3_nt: TGCGCCAGCAGCTTGGCCGGCACAGATACGCAGTATTTT; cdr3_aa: CASSLAGTDTQYF
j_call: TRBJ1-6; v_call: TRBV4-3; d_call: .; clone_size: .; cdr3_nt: TGCGCCAGCAGCCAAGATCAAGGGTCACCCCTCCACTTT; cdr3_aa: CASSQDQGSPLHF
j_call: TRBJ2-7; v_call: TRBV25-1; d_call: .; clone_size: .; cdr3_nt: TGTGCCAGCAGTCGGCTATCCGAGCAGTACTTC; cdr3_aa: CASSRLSEQYF
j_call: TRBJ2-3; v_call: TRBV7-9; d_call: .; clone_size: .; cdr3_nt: TGTGCCAGCAGCCCGGGGCGCGGCTTTGGAGATACGCAGTATTTT; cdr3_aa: CASSPGRGFGDTQYF
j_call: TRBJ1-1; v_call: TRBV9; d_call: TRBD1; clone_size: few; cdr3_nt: TGTGCCAGCGGGAGGGACATAGGGACAGGCTCTGAAGCTTTCTTT; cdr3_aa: CASGRDIGTGSEAFF
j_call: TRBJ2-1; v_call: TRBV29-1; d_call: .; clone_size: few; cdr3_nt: TGCAGCGTTCTAGCTTTCACACACAATGAGCAGTTCTTC; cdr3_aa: CSVLAFTHNEQFF
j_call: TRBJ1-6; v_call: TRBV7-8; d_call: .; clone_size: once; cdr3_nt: TGTGCCAGCAGCTTAGCGGCTGGAATAGGTTCACCCCTCCACTTT; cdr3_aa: CASSLAAGIGSPLHF
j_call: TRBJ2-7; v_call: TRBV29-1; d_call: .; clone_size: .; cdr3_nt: TGCAGCGTTGAGGTACAGGCAACCTACGAGCAGTACTTC; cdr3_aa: CSVEVQATYEQYF
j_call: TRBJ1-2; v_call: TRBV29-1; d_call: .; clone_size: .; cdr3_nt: TGCAGCGTTGAGGGAACAGGACTAAACTATGGCTACACCTTC; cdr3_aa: CSVEGTGLNYGYTF
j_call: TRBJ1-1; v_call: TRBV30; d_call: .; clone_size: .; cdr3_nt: TGTGCCTGGAGTGTTACCCTGAACACTGAAGCTTTCTTT; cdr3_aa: CAWSVTLNTEAFF
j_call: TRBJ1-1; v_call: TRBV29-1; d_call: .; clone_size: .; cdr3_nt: TGCAGCGTTGAACACGTGGGGTACGCTGAAGCTTTCTTT; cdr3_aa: CSVEHVGYAEAFF
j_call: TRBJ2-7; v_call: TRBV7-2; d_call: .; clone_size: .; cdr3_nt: TGTGCCAGCAGCTTACAGGGCGGGACCGCCTACGAGCAGTACTTC; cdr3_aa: CASSLQGGTAYEQYF
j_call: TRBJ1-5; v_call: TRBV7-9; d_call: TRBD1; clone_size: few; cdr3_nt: TGTGCCAGCAGCTCCGATGAGACAGGGGCCATCGATCAGCCCCAGCATTTT; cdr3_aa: CASSSDETGAIDQPQHF
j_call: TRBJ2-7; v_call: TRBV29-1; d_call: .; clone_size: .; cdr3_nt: TGCAGCGGAAACAGGGCTGGTGAGCAGTACTTC; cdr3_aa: CSGNRAGEQYF
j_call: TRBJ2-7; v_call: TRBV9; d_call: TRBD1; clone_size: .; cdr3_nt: TGTGCCAGCAGCGTCGGGACAGAAAAACCCTACGAGCAGTACTTC; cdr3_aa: CASSVGTEKPYEQYF
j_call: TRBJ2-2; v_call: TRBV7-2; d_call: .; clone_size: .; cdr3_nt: TGTGCCAGCAGCTTAGGGATGACACGGAACACCGGGGAGCTGTTTTTT; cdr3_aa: CASSLGMTRNTGELFF
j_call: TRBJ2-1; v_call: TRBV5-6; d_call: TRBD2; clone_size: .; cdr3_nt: TGTGCCAGCAACCTAGCGGGGGGACCCAATGAGCAGTTCTTC; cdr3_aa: CASNLAGGPNEQFF
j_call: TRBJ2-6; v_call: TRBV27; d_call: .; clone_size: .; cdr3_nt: TGTGCCAGCAGTTGGACACGCGGCTCTGGGGCCAACGTCCTGACTTTC; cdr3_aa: CASSWTRGSGANVLTF
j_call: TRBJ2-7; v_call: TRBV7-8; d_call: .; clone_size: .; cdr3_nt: TGTGCCAGCAGCTTCGACACAGGGCCCTACGAGCAGTACTTC; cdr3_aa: CASSFDTGPYEQYF
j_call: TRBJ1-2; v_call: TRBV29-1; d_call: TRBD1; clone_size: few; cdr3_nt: TGCAGCGCGCAATCAAGACAGGGGACGCCCTATGGCTACACCTTC; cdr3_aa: CSAQSRQGTPYGYTF
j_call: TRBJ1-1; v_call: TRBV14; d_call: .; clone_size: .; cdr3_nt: TGTGCCAGCAGCCAAGATCAGTGGCCAACAAAAGCTTTCTTT; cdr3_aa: CASSQDQWPTKAFF
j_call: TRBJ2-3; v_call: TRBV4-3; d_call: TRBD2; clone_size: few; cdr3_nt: TGCGCCAGCAGCCTAGGACTAGTCGCAACAGATACGCAGTATTTT; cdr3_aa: CASSLGLVATDTQYF
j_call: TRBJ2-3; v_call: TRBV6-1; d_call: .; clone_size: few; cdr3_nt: TGTGCCAGCAGTGCCAGTGTTTGGGGTTTAACAGATACGCAGTATTTT; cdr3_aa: CASSASVWGLTDTQYF
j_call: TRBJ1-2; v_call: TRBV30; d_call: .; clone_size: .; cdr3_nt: TGTGCCGCAGGGCCTAACTATGGCTACACCTTC; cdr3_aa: CAAGPNYGYTF
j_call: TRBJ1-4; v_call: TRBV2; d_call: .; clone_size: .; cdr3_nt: TGTGCCAGCAGTCGCCCTTCTGTAGGTCTCAAAGAAAAACTGTTTTTT; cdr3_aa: CASSRPSVGLKEKLFF
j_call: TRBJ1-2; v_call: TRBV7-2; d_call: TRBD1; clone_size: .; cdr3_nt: TGTGCCAGCAGCTTAGGGCCCCCGGGACAGGGTCTCTATGGCTACACCTTC; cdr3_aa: CASSLGPPGQGLYGYTF
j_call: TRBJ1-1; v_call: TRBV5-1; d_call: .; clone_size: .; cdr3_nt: TGCGCCAGCAGCCCTAGCTTAGGGGGTGTCACTGAAGCTTTCTTT; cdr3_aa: CASSPSLGGVTEAFF
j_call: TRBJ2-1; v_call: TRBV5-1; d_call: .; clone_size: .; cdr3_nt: TGCGCCAGCAGCCTGGGACATTATAACGATGAGCAGTTCTTC; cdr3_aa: CASSLGHYNDEQFF
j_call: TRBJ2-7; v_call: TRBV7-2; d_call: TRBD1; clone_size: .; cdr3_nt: TGTGCCAGCAGCCCCGGGACAGGGGGTACCTACGAGCAGTACTTC; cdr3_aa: CASSPGTGGTYEQYF
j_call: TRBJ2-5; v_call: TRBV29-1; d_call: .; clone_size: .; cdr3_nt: TGCAGCGTTGAAGATTCGGGGATCCAAGAGACCCAGTACTTC; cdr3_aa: CSVEDSGIQETQYF
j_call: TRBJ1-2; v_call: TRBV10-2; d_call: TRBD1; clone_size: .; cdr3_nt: TGCGCCAGCAGTCTGGGACAGGGGGGTCTAGCTGGCTACACCTTC; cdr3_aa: CASSLGQGGLAGYTF
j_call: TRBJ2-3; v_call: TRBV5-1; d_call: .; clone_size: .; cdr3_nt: TGCGCCAGCAGCCCAAACGGGGCTATCACAGATACGCAGTATTTT; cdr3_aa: CASSPNGAITDTQYF
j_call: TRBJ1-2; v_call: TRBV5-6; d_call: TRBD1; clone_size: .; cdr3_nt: TGTGCCAGCAGCTTAGTAGGACAGGGGAGCGGCTACACCTTC; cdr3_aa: CASSLVGQGSGYTF
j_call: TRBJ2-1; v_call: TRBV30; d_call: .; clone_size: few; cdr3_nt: TGTGCCTGGAGAACTCGGCGGGGCGAGCAGTTCTTC; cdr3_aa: CAWRTRRGEQFF
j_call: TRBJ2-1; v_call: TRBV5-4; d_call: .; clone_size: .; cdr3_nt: TGTGCCAGCAGCTTAATTTCGGGGGGCACCTACAATGAGCAGTTCTTC; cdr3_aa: CASSLISGGTYNEQFF
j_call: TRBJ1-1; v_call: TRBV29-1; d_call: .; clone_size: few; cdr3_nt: TGCAGCGTCTCACAGTCGATGGACACTGAAGCTTTCTTT; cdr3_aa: CSVSQSMDTEAFF